This T cell receptor beta chain was sequenced in a study of T cell changes during pregnancy in multiple sclerosis. Sequenced by immunoSEQ multiplex PCR; TCRdb stores in-frame clones only, minus some. The sample shows around 57,000 clones, about nine tenths of them seen only once. The sequence derives from a female donor in good health, enrolled as a control in a pregnancy study. Sequenced material: peripheral blood, taken after pregnancy.

CDR3 sequence reads: CASSHPTSGGSYEQYF. The CDR3 DNA reads as TGCGCCAGCAGCCACCCTACTAGCGGGGGGTCCTACGAGCAGTACTTC. The genes are TRBV4-3 and TRBJ2-7; TRBD2 aligns across 12 bases. This CDR3 is built from 16 residues. Per the germline V gene, CDR1 is LGHNA and CDR2 is YSLEER. Trimming took 3 bases from V and 1 from J; bases not matched to a gene: 4.